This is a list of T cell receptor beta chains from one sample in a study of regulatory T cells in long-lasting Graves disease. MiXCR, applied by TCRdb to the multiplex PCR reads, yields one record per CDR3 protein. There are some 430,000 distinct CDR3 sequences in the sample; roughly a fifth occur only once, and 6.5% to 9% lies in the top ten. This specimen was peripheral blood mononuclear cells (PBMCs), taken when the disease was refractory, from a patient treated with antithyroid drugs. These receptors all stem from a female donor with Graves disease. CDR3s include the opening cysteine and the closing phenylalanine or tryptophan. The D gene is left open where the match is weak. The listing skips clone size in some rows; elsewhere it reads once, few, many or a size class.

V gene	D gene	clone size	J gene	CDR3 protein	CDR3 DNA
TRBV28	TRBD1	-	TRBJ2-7	CASSKPGGPNEQYF	TGTGCCAGCAGTAAGCCAGGGGGCCCTAACGAGCAGTACTTC
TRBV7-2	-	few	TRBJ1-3	CASSPPQFGNTIYF	TGTGCCAGCAGCCCCCCCCAATTCGGAAACACCATATATTTT
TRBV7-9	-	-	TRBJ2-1	CASSRSEDEQFF	TGTGCCAGCAGCCGGTCCGAGGATGAGCAGTTCTTC
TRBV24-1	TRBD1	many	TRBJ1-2	CATSDDGQGNYGYTF	TGTGCCACCAGTGACGACGGACAGGGTAACTATGGCTACACCTTC
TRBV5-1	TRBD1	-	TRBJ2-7	CASSLVGTVAYEQYF	TGCGCCAGCAGCTTGGTGGGGACAGTGGCCTACGAGCAGTACTTC
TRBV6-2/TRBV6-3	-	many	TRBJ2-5	CASSYTRQETQYF	TGTGCCAGCAGTTATACCCGCCAGGAGACCCAGTACTTC
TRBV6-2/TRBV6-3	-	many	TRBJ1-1	CASSYGQTPGVNTEAFF	TGTGCCAGCAGTTACGGGCAGACCCCAGGGGTGAACACTGAAGCTTTCTTT
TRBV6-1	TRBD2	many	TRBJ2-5	CASSPGLAPQETQYF	TGTGCCAGCAGTCCGGGACTAGCACCCCAAGAGACCCAGTACTTC
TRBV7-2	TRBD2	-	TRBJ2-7	CASSLPGLAGDEQYF	TGTGCCAGCAGCTTACCGGGACTAGCGGGAGACGAGCAGTACTTC
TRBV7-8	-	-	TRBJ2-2	CASSFWGSDTGELFF	TGTGCCAGCAGCTTTTGGGGTTCGGACACCGGGGAGCTGTTTTTT
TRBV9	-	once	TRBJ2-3	CASSAPQGRLPTDTQYF	TGTGCCAGCAGCGCCCCCCAAGGACGCCTACCCACAGATACGCAGTATTTT
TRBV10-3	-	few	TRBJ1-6	CAISESTANNSPLHF	TGTGCCATCAGTGAGTCGACGGCGAATAATTCACCCCTCCACTTT
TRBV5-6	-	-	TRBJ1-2	CAGSLPQDGYTF	TGTGCCGGCAGCCTACCACAGGATGGCTACACCTTC
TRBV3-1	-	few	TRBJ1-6	CASSQFRGHNSPLHF	TGTGCCAGCAGCCAATTCAGGGGTCACAATTCACCCCTCCACTTT
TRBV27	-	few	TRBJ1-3	CASSFPRRDPGNTIYF	TGTGCCAGCAGTTTTCCGCGCAGGGACCCTGGAAACACCATATATTTT
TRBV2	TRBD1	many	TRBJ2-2	CASKGPGTEGTGELFF	TGTGCCAGCAAAGGCCCCGGGACAGAAGGCACCGGGGAGCTGTTTTTT
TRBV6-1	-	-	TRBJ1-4	CASRGFLNEKLFF	TGTGCCAGCAGGGGTTTCCTTAATGAAAAACTGTTTTTT
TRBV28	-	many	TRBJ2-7	CATFTQGIPHEQYF	TGTGCCACCTTCACCCAGGGGATCCCCCACGAGCAGTACTTC
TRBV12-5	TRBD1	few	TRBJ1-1	CASGLGDRLNTEAFF	TGTGCTAGTGGTTTGGGGGACAGGTTGAACACTGAAGCTTTCTTT
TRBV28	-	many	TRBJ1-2	CASSRFYGYTF	TGTGCCAGCAGTCGATTCTATGGCTACACCTTC
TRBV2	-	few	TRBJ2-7	CASSDRRNSYEQYF	TGTGCCAGCAGTGACCGGCGAAACTCCTACGAGCAGTACTTC
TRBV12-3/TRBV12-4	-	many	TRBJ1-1	CASSQQTFSTEAFF	TGTGCCAGCAGCCAACAGACTTTTAGCACTGAAGCTTTCTTT
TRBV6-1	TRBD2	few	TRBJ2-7	CASSTAWAGDEQYF	TGTGCCAGCAGTACGGCATGGGCGGGGGACGAGCAGTACTTC
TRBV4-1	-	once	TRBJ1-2	CASSHGSFFPLYGYAF	TGCGCCAGCAGCCACGGGTCGTTTTTCCCTCTCTATGGCTACGCCTTC
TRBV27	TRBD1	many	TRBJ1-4	CASSPGQATNEKLFF	TGTGCCAGCAGCCCCGGACAGGCAACTAATGAAAAACTGTTTTTT
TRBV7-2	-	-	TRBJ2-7	CASSLSSYGQYF	TGTGCCAGCAGCTTGAGCTCCTACGGGCAGTACTTC
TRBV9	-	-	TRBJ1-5	CASSVGAGPNQPQHF	TGTGCCAGCAGCGTAGGAGCAGGGCCAAATCAGCCCCAGCATTTT
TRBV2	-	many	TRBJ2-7	CASMRDQGSEQYF	TGTGCCAGCATGCGGGACCAGGGCTCCGAGCAGTACTTC
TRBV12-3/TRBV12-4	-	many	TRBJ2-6	CASSLARASLAGANVLTF	TGTGCCAGCAGTCTGGCCCGGGCCTCTCTAGCTGGGGCCAACGTCCTGACTTTC
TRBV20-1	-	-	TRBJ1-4	CSARGAAGGATNEKLFF	TGCAGTGCTAGAGGGGCAGCGGGGGGCGCAACTAATGAAAAACTGTTTTTT
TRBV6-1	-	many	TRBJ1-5	CASSPRQRHQPQHF	TGTGCCAGCAGCCCTAGACAGCGTCATCAGCCCCAGCATTTT
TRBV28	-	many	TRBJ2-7	CASRAARWGEQYF	TGTGCCAGCAGAGCAGCCCGTTGGGGGGAGCAGTACTTC
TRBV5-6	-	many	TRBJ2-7	CASSTPRGNSYEQYF	TGTGCCAGCAGCACCCCTCGAGGGAACTCCTACGAGCAGTACTTC
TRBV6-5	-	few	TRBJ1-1	CASSSSLFMNTEAFF	TGTGCCAGCAGTTCCTCCTTATTTATGAACACTGAAGCTTTCTTT
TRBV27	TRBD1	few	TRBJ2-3	CASSLRGRGEGTDTQYF	TGTGCCAGCAGTCTCAGGGGGCGCGGGGAGGGCACAGATACGCAGTATTTT
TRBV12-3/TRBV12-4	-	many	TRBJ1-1	CASTLGTLNTEAFF	TGTGCCAGCACCTTGGGGACTTTGAACACTGAAGCTTTCTTT
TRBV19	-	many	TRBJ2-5	CASSIEETQYF	TGTGCCAGTAGTATAGAAGAGACCCAGTACTTC
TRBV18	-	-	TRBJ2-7	CASSLLADEQYF	TGTGCCAGCTCACTTTTAGCGGACGAGCAGTACTTC
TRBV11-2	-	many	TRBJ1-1	CASSLGRGRTEAFF	TGTGCCAGCAGCTTAGGGAGAGGGAGAACTGAAGCTTTCTTT
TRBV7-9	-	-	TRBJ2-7	CASSAARGSYEQYF	TGTGCCAGCAGCGCAGCTCGGGGATCCTACGAGCAGTACTTC
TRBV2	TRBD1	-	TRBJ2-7	CASSGRDRTYEQYF	TGTGCCAGCAGTGGCCGGGACAGAACCTACGAGCAGTACTTC
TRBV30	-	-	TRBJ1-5	CAWSGVDNQPQHF	TGTGCCTGGAGTGGCGTGGACAATCAGCCCCAGCATTTT
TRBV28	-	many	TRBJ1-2	CASKAPNYGYTF	TGTGCCAGCAAAGCTCCTAACTATGGCTACACCTTC
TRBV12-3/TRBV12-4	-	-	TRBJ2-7	CASSYGRGTVEQYF	TGTGCCAGCAGTTATGGTAGAGGCACTGTCGAGCAGTACTTC
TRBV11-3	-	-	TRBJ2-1	CASSPRQLSSYNEQFF	TGTGCCAGCAGCCCTCGACAGCTGAGCTCCTACAATGAGCAGTTCTTC
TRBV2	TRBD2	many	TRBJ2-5	CASSAVAGRGDQYF	TGTGCCAGCAGTGCAGTAGCGGGCCGGGGGGACCAGTACTTC
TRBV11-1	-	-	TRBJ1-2	CASSLIVGRKDGYTF	TGTGCCAGCAGCTTGATTGTGGGGAGAAAAGATGGCTACACCTTC
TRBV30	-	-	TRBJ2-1	CAWNGNRPRADTVPYNEQFF	TGTGCCTGGAATGGTAATCGGCCCAGGGCCGACACTGTCCCATACAATGAGCAGTTCTTC
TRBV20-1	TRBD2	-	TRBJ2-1	CSASTSTGLAGNEQFF	TGCAGTGCTAGTACCTCGACGGGACTAGCGGGCAATGAGCAGTTCTTC
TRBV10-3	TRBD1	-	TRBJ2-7	CAISGPGQGMYF	TGTGCCATCAGTGGGCCGGGACAGGGAATGTACTTC